Each of the 18 T cell receptor beta chains below was sequenced from the same sample in a study of cytomegalovirus exposure and HLA in healthy donors (dated by TCRdb to the late 2010s). The receptor library was made with the immunoSEQ multiplex PCR assay. For the multiplex PCR, a mixture combining 60 forward primers for TCR Vbeta segments and 13 reverse primers for TCR Jbeta segments was used. Not all clones reach the TCRdb copy of this immuneACCESS table, which keeps in-frame sequences only. Checked studies attribute under half of the gap to unresolved V genes and leave the rest unexplained. Within this sample are some 130,000 clones, with around 77% of them counted one time only. 4% to 5.5% of the sample lies in the top ten. Sequenced: PBMCs. The receptors were gathered from a man in his thirties or forties in good health.

To note about this clone: At one boundary the junction diverges from the germline segment, which might be a read error. The chain has TRBV7-9 and TRBJ2-1; tentatively, D is TRBD1 (5 bases). Germline values: CDR1 SEHNR, CDR2 FQNEAQ (reference sequence). The CDR3 covers 12 residues. The CDR3 bases are TGTTCCAGCAGCCCCCCTCAGGGTGAGCAGTTCTTC. This translates into CSSSPPQGEQFF.

The rearrangement uses TRBV7-8 and TRBJ2-7, with D maybe TRBD1 (5 bases). The CDR3 is 14 residues long. In germline, CDR1 is SGHVS, CDR2 FQNEAQ. The V and J ends lost 5 bases and 3 bases respectively, with 14 bases between them. Written as DNA, the CDR3 is TGTGCCAGCAGCCGGACCCCCACAGGCTACGAGCAGTACTTC. Translation: CASSRTPTGYEQYF.

The rearrangement joins TRBV14 to TRBJ2-7, with D possibly matching TRBD2 (5 bases). The V and J ends lost 4 bases and 6 bases respectively, with 16 bases between them. Germline values: CDR1 SGHDN, CDR2 FVKESK. The CDR3 totals 14 residues. CDR3 amino acids: CASSPRVVAPEQYF. The CDR3 DNA is TGTGCCAGCAGCCCACGGGTGGTAGCGCCCGAGCAGTACTTC.

This chain joins TRBV6-1 and TRBJ2-5; a weak D match, TRBD1 (5 bases). The CDR3 runs 15 residues. Germline loops: CDR1 MNHNS, CDR2 SASEGT. Trimming shortened V by 6 bases and J by 3 bases, and 17 bases separated the two germline ends. The DNA of the CDR3 is TGTGCCAGCAGCCAGACTGACAGAACCAAAGAGACCCAGTACTTC. Its translation is CASSQTDRTKETQYF.

CDR3 bases: TGCAGCGTTGACCGGACAGGGGGCGAGGAGACCCAGTACTTC. Translating it yields CSVDRTGGEETQYF. The gene calls are TRBV29-1 and TRBJ2-5, with 11 bases fitting TRBD1. Trimming removed 3 bases from V and 5 bases from J; junction bases left unmatched: 5. Germline CDR1 is SQVTM and CDR2 is ANQGSEA. The CDR3 totals 14 residues. Using reference TRBV29-1 and TRBJ2-5 for the parts outside the CDR3, the full variable domain is SAVISQKPSRDICQRGTSLTIQCQVDSQVTMMFWYRQQPGQSLTLIATANQGSEATYESGFVIDKFPISRPNLTFSTLTVSNMSPEDSSIYLCSVDRTGGEETQYFGPGTRLLVL.

This chain uses TRBV19 with TRBJ1-2; D unclear. Trimming shortened V by 1 base and J by 1 base, and 7 bases separated the two germline ends. The CDR3 covers 14 residues. Germline CDR1 and CDR2: LNHDA and SQIVND (reference sequence). For the CDR3, the DNA is TGTGCCAGTAGTATAGGACGGGATAACTATGGCTACACCTTC. Translation gives CASSIGRDNYGYTF.

The J gene is TRBJ2-1, the V gene TRBV5-1; 9 bases align to TRBD2. This CDR3 spans 15 amino acids. Trimming took 5 bases from V and 7 from J; bases not matched to a gene: 10. Looked up from germline, CDR1 is SGHRS and CDR2 is YFSETQ. The CDR3 loop is CASSTLAGDGNEQFF. The DNA for the CDR3 is TGCGCCAGCAGTACCTTAGCGGGAGATGGTAATGAGCAGTTCTTC. The whole variable domain, remainder taken from reference TRBV5-1 and TRBJ2-1, is KAGVTQTPRYLIKTRGQQVTLSCSPISGHRSVSWYQQTPGQGLQFLFEYFSETQRNKGNFPGRFSGRQFSNSRSEMNVSTLELGDSALYLCASSTLAGDGNEQFFGPGTRLTVL.

The V and J genes are TRBV27 and TRBJ2-1; possible D gene TRBD2, 6 bases. This CDR3 comprises 20 residues. The germline V gene encodes CDR1 MNHEY and CDR2 SMNVEV (reference sequence). Trimming took off 2 bases at V and 0 bases at J, with 23 bases between the two ends. CDR3 in amino acids: CASSLDGRVGGVSSYNEQFF. In DNA, the CDR3 is TGTGCCAGCAGTTTAGATGGTCGTGTCGGCGGGGTTAGCTCCTACAATGAGCAGTTCTTC.

The chain combines TRBV27 with TRBJ2-1, with 7 bases matching TRBD2. Trimming cost V 7 bases and J 5 bases; bases outside gene matches: 11. The CDR3 extends over 15 amino acids. CDR1 and CDR2 (germline): MNHEY, SMNVEV (reference sequence). The CDR3 spells CASTREALIDNEQFF. The CDR3 region has the DNA TGTGCCAGCACCCGGGAGGCCCTTATAGACAATGAGCAGTTCTTC.

The chain has TRBV11-3 and TRBJ2-1; the D gene is possibly TRBD2 (5 bases). CDR3 length equals 11 residues. CDR1 and CDR2 from the germline V gene are SGHNT and YENEEA. V was trimmed by 3 bases and J by 12 bases, leaving 9 bases between them. The CDR3 reads CASSFGGVQFF. The CDR3 DNA sequence: TGTGCCAGCAGCTTCGGAGGCGTGCAGTTCTTC.

The chain employs TRBV28 and TRBJ2-5; TRBD2 agrees at 10 bases. Germline lookup yields CDR1 MDHEN and CDR2 SYDVKM. The CDR3 is made up of 17 amino acids. The V and J ends lost 2 bases and 9 bases, in that order; junction bases with no gene match: 15. This CDR3 reads CASSLTGLAGGVGAQYF. For the CDR3, the DNA is TGTGCCAGCAGTTTAACTGGATTAGCGGGAGGTGTCGGGGCCCAGTACTTC.

V is TRBV7-9 and J is TRBJ2-1; 16 positions agree with TRBD2. The CDR3 length is 17 residues. Germline V gene sequence: CDR1 SEHNR, CDR2 FQNEAQ (reference sequence). Trimming took 3 bases from V and 5 from J; bases not matched to a gene: 4. This CDR3 is CASSLGTSGRADNEQFF. In DNA form, the CDR3 reads TGTGCCAGCAGCTTGGGGACTAGCGGGAGGGCTGACAATGAGCAGTTCTTC.

The chain combines TRBV7-9 with TRBJ2-5, with 9 bases that match TRBD2. The CDR3 spans 13 residues. Germline V CDR1 and CDR2: SEHNR, FQNEAQ (reference sequence). The V segment lost 5 bases and the J segment 4 bases; nucleotides outside the gene matches: 2. The CDR3 DNA sequence: TGTGCCAGCAGCGTACTAGCGGGAGAGACCCAGTACTTC. This encodes CASSVLAGETQYF.

The chain joins TRBV9 to TRBJ2-7; the D gene is possibly TRBD2 (5 bases). Deletions cut 0 bases from V and 6 bases from J, with 13 bases between. The CDR3 is made up of 14 amino acids. In germline, CDR1 is SGDLS, CDR2 YYNGEE. The CDR3 loop reads CASSVGEGSVEQYF. CDR3 DNA sequence: TGTGCCAGCAGCGTAGGAGAGGGTTCGGTCGAGCAGTACTTC. Complete variable domain (other parts from reference TRBV9 and TRBJ2-7): DSGVTQTPKHLITATGQRVTLRCSPRSGDLSVYWYQQSLDQGLQFLIQYYNGEERAKGNILERFSAQQFPDLHSELNLSSLELGDSALYFCASSVGEGSVEQYFGPGTRLTVT.

This chain uses TRBV7-8 with TRBJ1-1, with 12 bases matching TRBD1. V trimming: 4 bases; J trimming: 10 bases; junction bases outside the gene matches: 4. Germline V CDR1 and CDR2: SGHVS, FQNEAQ. This CDR3 is 13 amino acids long. As DNA, the CDR3 is TGTGCCAGCAGCTCCCGGGACAGGGGGCCAGCTTTCTTT. Translated: CASSSRDRGPAFF. Looking up the rest from reference TRBV7-8 and TRBJ1-1 gives the full variable domain: GAGVSQSPRYKVAKRGQDVALRCDPISGHVSLFWYQQALGQGPEFLTYFQNEAQLDKSGLPSDRFFAERPEGSVSTLKIQRTQQEDSAVYLCASSSRDRGPAFFGQGTRLTVV.

The chain joins TRBV19 to TRBJ1-1; D remains unclear. Deletions cut 6 bases from V and 1 base from J, with 6 bases between. This CDR3 is 12 amino acids long. Germline CDR1 and CDR2: LNHDA and SQIVND (reference sequence). The CDR3 coding sequence is TGTGCCAGTAGGTCAGGGAACACTGAAGCTTTCTTT. It encodes CASRSGNTEAFF.

J is TRBJ2-1 and V is TRBV10-3; 7 bases are shared with TRBD1. This CDR3 contains 13 residues. CDR1 and CDR2 from the germline V gene are ENHRY and SYGVKD. With 2 bases clipped from V and 6 bases from J, the junction kept 1 base outside the gene matches. In nucleotides, the CDR3 is TGTGCCATCAGTGAGGCAGGGGGCAATGAGCAGTTCTTC. Encoded protein: CAISEAGGNEQFF.

This clone came up a few times. V usage is TRBV7-2 and J usage is TRBJ2-3; 11 bases map to TRBD2. Losses at the gene ends were 5 bases for V and 2 bases for J; bases not matched to a gene: 15. The CDR3 extends over 19 amino acids. The V gene's germline CDR1 is SGHTA and CDR2 FQGNSA. The CDR3 sequence: CASSPRTGTSGRFTDTQYF. The CDR3 bases are TGTGCCAGCAGCCCACGCACCGGGACTAGCGGCCGCTTCACAGATACGCAGTATTTT.